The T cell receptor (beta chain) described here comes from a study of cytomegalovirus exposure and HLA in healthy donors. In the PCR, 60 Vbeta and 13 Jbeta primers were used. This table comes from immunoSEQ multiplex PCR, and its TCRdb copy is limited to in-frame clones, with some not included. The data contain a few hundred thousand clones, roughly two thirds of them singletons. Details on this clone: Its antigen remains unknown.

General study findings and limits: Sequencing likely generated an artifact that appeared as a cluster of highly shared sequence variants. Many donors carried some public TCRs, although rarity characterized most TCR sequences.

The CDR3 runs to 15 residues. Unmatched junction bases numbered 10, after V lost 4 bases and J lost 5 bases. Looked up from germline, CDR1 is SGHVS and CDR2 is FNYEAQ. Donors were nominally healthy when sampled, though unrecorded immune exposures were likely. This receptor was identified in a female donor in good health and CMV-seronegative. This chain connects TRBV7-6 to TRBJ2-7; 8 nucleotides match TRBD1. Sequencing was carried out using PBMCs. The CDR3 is CASSSWTGSEDEQYF. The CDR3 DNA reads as TGTGCCAGCAGCTCCTGGACAGGGTCGGAAGACGAGCAGTACTTC.